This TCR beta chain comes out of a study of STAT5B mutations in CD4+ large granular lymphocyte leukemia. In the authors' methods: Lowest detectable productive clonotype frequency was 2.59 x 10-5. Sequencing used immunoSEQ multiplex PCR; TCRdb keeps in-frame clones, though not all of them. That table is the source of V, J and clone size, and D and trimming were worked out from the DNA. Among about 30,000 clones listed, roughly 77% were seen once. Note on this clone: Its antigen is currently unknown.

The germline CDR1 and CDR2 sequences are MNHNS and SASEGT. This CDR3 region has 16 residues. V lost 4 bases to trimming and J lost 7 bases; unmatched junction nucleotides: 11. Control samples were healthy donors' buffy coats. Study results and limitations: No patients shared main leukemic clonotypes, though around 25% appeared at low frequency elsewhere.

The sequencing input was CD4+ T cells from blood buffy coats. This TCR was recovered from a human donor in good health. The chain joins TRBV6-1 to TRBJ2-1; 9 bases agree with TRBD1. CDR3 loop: CASSATGTGRVNEQFF. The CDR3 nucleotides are TGTGCCAGCAGTGCCACCGGGACAGGGCGAGTAAATGAGCAGTTCTTC.